The clone carrying this T cell receptor beta chain was detected a few times. This sample was included in a study of blood T cells in healthy people across ages. The study drew donors from healthy Caucasian individuals in Russia aged about 6 to 100. Drawing of peripheral blood yielded about 9.8 milliliters from each donor. Total RNA, at least 6 micrograms per sample, came from PBMCs. The second PCR ran about 6 to 11 cycles with a sample-barcoded 5' primer and J-beta primers. One entry per CDR3 protein, called by TCRdb with MiXCR from the 5' RACE reads. This table holds 1.4 million or so distinct CDR3 sequences, roughly 43% found once. The V end lost 1 base, the J end lost 4 bases, and 11 bases lay between the germline ends. The CDR3 covers 15 residues. Per germline, CDR1 SGHTA and CDR2 FQGNSA.

What was sequenced was blood. The chain combines TRBV7-2 with TRBJ2-1; TRBD1 might be the D (6 bases). The clonotype was recovered from a woman aged 18 to 35 in good health. The CDR3 DNA reads TGTGCCAGCAGCTTAGGGGGGCAGACGTACAATGAGCAGTTCTTC. This encodes CASSLGGQTYNEQFF.